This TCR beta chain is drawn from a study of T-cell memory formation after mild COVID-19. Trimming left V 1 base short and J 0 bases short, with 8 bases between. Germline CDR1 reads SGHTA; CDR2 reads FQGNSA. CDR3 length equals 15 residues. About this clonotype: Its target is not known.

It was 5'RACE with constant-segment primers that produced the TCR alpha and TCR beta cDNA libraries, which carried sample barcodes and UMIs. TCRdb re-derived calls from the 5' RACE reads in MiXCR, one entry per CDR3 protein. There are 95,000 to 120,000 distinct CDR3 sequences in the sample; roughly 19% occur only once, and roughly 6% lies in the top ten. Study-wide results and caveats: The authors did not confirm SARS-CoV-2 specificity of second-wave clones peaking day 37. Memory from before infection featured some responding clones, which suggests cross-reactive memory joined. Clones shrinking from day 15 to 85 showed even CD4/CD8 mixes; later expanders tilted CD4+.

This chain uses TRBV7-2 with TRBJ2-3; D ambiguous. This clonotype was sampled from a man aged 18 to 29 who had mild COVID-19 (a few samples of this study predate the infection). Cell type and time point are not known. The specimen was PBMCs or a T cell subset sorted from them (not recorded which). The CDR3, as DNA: TGTGCCAGCAGCTTAGGGTTACCTAGCACAGATACGCAGTATTTT. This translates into CASSLGLPSTDTQYF.